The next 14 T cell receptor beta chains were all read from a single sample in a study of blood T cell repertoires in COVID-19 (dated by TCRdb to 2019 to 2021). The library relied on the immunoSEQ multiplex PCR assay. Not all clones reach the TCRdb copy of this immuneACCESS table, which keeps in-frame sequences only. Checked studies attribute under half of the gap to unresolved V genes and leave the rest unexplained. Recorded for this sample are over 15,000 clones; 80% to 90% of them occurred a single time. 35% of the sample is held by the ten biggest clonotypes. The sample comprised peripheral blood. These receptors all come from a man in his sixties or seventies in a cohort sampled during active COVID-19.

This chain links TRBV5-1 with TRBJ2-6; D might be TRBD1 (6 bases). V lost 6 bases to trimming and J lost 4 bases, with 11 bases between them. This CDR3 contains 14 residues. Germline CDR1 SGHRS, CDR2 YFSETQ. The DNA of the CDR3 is TGCGCCAGCATGACGGGGACAGGGGCCAACGTCCTGACTTTC. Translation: CASMTGTGANVLTF. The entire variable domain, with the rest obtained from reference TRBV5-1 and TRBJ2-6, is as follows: KAGVTQTPRYLIKTRGQQVTLSCSPISGHRSVSWYQQTPGQGLQFLFEYFSETQRNKGNFPGRFSGRQFSNSRSEMNVSTLELGDSALYLCASMTGTGANVLTFGAGSRLTVL.

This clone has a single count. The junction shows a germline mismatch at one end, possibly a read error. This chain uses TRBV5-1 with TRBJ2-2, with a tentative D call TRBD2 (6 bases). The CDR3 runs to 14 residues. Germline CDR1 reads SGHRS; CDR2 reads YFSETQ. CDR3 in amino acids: CASRYDTDTGGLFF. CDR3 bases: TGCGCCAGCAGATATGACACTGACACCGGGGGGCTGTTTTTT.

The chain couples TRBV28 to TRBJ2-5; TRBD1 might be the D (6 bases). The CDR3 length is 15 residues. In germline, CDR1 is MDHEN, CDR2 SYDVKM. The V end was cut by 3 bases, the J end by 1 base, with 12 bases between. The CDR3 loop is CASSFPGTSQETQYF. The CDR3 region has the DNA TGTGCCAGCAGTTTCCCCGGGACAAGCCAAGAGACCCAGTACTTC.

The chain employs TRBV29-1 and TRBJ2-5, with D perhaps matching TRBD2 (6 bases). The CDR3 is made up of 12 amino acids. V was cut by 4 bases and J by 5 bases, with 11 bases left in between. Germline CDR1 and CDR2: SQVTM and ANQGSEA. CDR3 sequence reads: CSVGGRGETQYF. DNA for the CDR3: TGCAGCGTTGGGGGTCGGGGGGAGACCCAGTACTTC.

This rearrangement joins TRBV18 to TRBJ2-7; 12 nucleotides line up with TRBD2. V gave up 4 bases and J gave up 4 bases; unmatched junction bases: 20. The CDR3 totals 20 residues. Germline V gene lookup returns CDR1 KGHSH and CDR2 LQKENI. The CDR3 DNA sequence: TGTGCCAGCTCACTGGCCACAAGTAACGTGGGACTAGCGGGCGTTTACGAGCAGTACTTC. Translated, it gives CASSLATSNVGLAGVYEQYF.

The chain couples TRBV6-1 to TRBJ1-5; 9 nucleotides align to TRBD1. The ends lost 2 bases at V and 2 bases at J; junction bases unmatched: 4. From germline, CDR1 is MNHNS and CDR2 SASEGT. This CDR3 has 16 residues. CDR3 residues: CASSEIWTGGNQPQHF. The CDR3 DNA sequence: TGTGCCAGCAGTGAAATATGGACAGGGGGCAATCAGCCCCAGCATTTT.

The CDR3 protein is CASSKGARVENTEAFF. The CDR3 bases are TGTGCCAGTAGTAAGGGGGCCAGGGTTGAGAACACTGAAGCTTTCTTT. This chain links TRBV19 with TRBJ1-1; 7 bases fit TRBD1. Per the germline V gene, CDR1 is LNHDA and CDR2 is SQIVND (reference sequence). The CDR3 runs to 16 residues. The V gene end was trimmed by 4 bases and the J gene end by 1 base; junction bases not matched to a gene: 9.

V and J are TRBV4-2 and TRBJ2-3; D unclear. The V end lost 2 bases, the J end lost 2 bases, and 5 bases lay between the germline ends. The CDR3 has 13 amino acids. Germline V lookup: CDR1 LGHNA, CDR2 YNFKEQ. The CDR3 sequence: CASSQTTTDTQYF. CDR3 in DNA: TGTGCCAGCAGCCAAACAACCACAGATACGCAGTATTTT.

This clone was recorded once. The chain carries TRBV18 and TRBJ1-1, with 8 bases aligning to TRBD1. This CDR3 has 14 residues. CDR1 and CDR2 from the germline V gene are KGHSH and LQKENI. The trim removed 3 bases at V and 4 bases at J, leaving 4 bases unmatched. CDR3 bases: TGTGCCAGCTCACCGGGACAGGCTAGCACTGAAGCTTTCTTT. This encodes CASSPGQASTEAFF.

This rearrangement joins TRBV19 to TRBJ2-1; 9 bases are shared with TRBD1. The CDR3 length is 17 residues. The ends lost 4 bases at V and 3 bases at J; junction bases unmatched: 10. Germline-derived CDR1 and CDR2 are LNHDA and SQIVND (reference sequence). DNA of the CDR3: TGTGCCAGTAGTACCGGGACAGGGTTCCCTCTCTACAATGAGCAGTTCTTC. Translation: CASSTGTGFPLYNEQFF.

CDR3 sequence: CASSPPGLSYNEQFF. The CDR3 nucleotides are TGTGCCAGCTCACCACCGGGGCTATCCTACAATGAGCAGTTCTTC. The chain links TRBV18 to TRBJ2-1, with D possibly TRBD1 on 5 matching bases. CDR1 KGHSH and CDR2 LQKENI come from the germline V gene. The CDR3 covers 15 residues. The germline V and J ends were trimmed by 0 bases and 1 base, with 7 bases remaining between them.

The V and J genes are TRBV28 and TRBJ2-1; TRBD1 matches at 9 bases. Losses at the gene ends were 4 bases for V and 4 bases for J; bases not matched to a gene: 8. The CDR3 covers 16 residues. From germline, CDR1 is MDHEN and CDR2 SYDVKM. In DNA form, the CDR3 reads TGTGCCAGCAGTTCACTGGGACAGGGAGGATACAATGAGCAGTTCTTC. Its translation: CASSSLGQGGYNEQFF.

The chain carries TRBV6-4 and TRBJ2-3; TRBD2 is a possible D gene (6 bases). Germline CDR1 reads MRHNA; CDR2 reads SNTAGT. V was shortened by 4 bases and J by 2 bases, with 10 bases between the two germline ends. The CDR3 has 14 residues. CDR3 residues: CASSATGATDTQYF. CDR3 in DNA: TGTGCCAGCAGTGCCACGGGAGCCACAGATACGCAGTATTTT.

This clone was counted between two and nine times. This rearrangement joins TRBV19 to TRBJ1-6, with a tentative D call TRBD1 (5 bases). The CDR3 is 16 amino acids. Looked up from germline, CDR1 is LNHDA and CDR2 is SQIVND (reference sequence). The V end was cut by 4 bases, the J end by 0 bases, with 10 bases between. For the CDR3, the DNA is TGTGCCAGTAGTACACAGGCGAGCTCCTATAATTCACCCCTCCACTTT. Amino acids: CASSTQASSYNSPLHF.